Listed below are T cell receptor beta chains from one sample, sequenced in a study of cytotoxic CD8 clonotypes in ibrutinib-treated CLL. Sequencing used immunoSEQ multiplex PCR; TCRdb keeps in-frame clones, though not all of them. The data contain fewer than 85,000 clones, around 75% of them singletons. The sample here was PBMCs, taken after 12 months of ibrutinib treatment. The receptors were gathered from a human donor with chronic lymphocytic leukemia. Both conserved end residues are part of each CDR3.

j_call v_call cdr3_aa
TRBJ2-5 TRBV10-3 CAIRREAPETQYF
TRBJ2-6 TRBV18 CASSPTGSGANVLTF
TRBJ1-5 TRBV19 CASTPGPPGTPQHF
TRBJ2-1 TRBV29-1 CSPTSATAGNEQFF
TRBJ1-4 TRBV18 CASSGTATNEKLFF
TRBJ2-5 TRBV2 CASSGWDRGPQETQYF
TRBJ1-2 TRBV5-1 CASSPGADYGYTF
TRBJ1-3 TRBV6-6 CASSYVLALGGNTIYF
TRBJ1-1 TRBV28 CASSLGLGNTEAFF
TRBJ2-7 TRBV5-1 CASSLGGASSYEQYF
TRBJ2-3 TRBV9 CASNGGRSTDTQYF
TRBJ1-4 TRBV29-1 CSAPRGAQLVGGVFF
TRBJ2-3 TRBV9 CASSVGGLGGVDTQYF
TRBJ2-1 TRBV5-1 CASSSGTGWGNDQFF
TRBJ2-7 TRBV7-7 CASSQGQGGGYEQYF
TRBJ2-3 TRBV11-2 CASSSWGTSGRDTQYF
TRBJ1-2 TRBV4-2 CASSQDATGAEGYTF
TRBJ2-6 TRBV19 CASSIAGTGSGANVLTF
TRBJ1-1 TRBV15 CATKGGPGGTEAFF
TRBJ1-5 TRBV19 CASTPGPPWSNQPQHF
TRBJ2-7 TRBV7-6 CASSLGASGSGEQYF
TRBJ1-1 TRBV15 CATSRYGTVMNTEAFF